Below, 22 T cell receptor beta chains from the same sample are listed, as sequenced in a study of post-analysis software for immune sequencing data. Whole-study findings and limits: Five or six TRBV segments, TRBV5-6, TRBV5-1 and TRBV20-1 among them, were found more frequent in patients than controls.

Antigen specificity for these receptors is unknown. Built from TCR beta cDNA, the libraries had unique molecular identifiers in them. TCRdb reanalysed the PCR reads using MiXCR and keeps one entry per CDR3 protein. The sample records roughly 650,000 distinct CDR3 sequences, approximately 60% being singletons. The specimen sequenced was blood. These receptors were obtained from a girl aged 2-10 years with multiple sclerosis.

This clonotype was seen only a few times. V gene TRBV12-3 or TRBV12-4 combines with J gene TRBJ2-1, with TRBD1 matching over 10 bases. The junction had 5 bases not matched to a gene; V was cut back by 2 bases and J by 4 bases. CDR3 size: 16 residues. For the CDR3, the DNA is TGTGCCAGCAGTTTACGGACAGGGGGAAAATACAATGAGCAGTTCTTC. It specifies CASSLRTGGKYNEQFF.

The chain combines TRBV9 with TRBJ2-5; 10 nucleotides agree with TRBD2. Germline CDR1 is SGDLS and CDR2 is YYNGEE. The trim removed 2 bases at V and 3 bases at J, leaving 1 base unmatched. The CDR3 extends over 14 amino acids. The CDR3 region has the DNA TGTGCCAGCAGCGTCGGACTAGCGGAAGAGACCCAGTACTTC. Translation: CASSVGLAEETQYF.

This chain joins TRBV7-3 and TRBJ2-3; D remains unclear. There are 13 residues in the CDR3. Germline V CDR1 and CDR2: SGHTA, FQGTGA. V was pared by 0 bases and J by 4 bases, with 5 bases between. The CDR3: CASSLTLADTQYF. CDR3 DNA: TGTGCCAGCAGCTTAACCCTGGCAGATACGCAGTATTTT.

The chain combines TRBV29-1 with TRBJ2-1; a possible D gene is TRBD2 (5 bases). The CDR3 is 12 residues long. Looked up from germline, CDR1 is SQVTM and CDR2 is ANQGSEA. V was pared by 5 bases and J by 5 bases, with 10 bases between. CDR3 coding DNA: TGCAGCGTTCTTATAGCGAACAATGAGCAGTTCTTC. Its protein product is CSVLIANNEQFF.

The V and J genes are TRBV5-1 and TRBJ2-1; 8 nucleotides align to TRBD2. Germline V lookup: CDR1 SGHRS, CDR2 YFSETQ. Trimming took 2 bases from V and 0 from J; bases not matched to a gene: 4. The CDR3 is made up of 16 amino acids. CDR3 sequence (DNA): TGCGCCAGCAGCTTTCAGCGGGGGAGCTCCTACAATGAGCAGTTCTTC. This codes for CASSFQRGSSYNEQFF.

This clonotype was seen only once. The chain is built from TRBV3-1 and TRBJ2-1, with D perhaps given as TRBD1 or TRBD2 (7 bases each). Trimming left V 4 bases short and J 7 bases short, with 11 bases between. The CDR3 totals 13 residues. CDR1 LGHDT and CDR2 YNNKEL come from the germline V gene (reference sequence). CDR3 region: CASSREGQNEQFF. CDR3 coding DNA: TGTGCCAGCAGCCGGGAGGGACAGAATGAGCAGTTCTTC.

The CDR3 reads CASSPNWGTGHEQFF. CDR3 DNA: TGTGCCAGCAGTCCCAACTGGGGGACAGGGCATGAGCAGTTCTTC. This sequence joins TRBV12-3 or TRBV12-4 and TRBJ2-1; 9 bases align to TRBD1. The CDR3 covers 15 residues. Trimming at V came to 5 bases and at J to 8 bases, leaving 10 bases not matched to a gene.

This chain uses TRBV25-1 with TRBJ2-1, with a possible D match to TRBD2 (5 bases). Germline CDR1 MGHDK, CDR2 SYGVNS. V was clipped by 6 bases and J by 6 bases, with 15 bases between them. The CDR3 is 14 residues long. DNA for the CDR3: TGTGCCAGCAGGGACCCTAGGCGGGCCAATGAGCAGTTCTTC. It is translated as CASRDPRRANEQFF.

The chain combines TRBV6-5 with TRBJ2-7; TRBD1 is a possible D gene (6 bases). This CDR3 comprises 15 residues. Germline values: CDR1 MNHEY, CDR2 SVGAGI. The V gene lost 2 bases and the J gene lost 2 bases, with 13 bases spanning the gap. In nucleotides, the CDR3 is TGTGCCAGCAGTTACAACCGGGACAAAACCTACGAGCAGTACTTC. This sequence encodes CASSYNRDKTYEQYF.

DNA of the CDR3: TGCGCCAGCAGGGGAATAGGGGGCCAGGAGACCCAGTACTTC. Translation gives CASRGIGGQETQYF. The chain combines TRBV5-1 with TRBJ2-5, with 7 positions matching TRBD1. Germline V lookup: CDR1 SGHRS, CDR2 YFSETQ. The trim removed 5 bases at V and 5 bases at J, leaving 9 bases unmatched. This CDR3 contains 14 residues.

J is TRBJ2-1 and V is TRBV4-2; D gene ambiguous. Germline V gene sequence: CDR1 LGHNA, CDR2 YNFKEQ. The CDR3 has 17 amino acids. Trimming stripped 1 base from V and 4 bases from J, with 17 bases between. Here the CDR3 DNA reads TGTGCCAGCAGCCAAGTATCCGACCCGTACACGTACAATGAGCAGTTCTTC. The encoded protein is CASSQVSDPYTYNEQFF.

This clonotype came up a few times. The chain couples TRBV27 to TRBJ2-4; TRBD2 matches 9 bases. Germline CDR1 MNHEY, CDR2 SMNVEV (reference sequence). The CDR3 sequence is 14 residues long. With 11 bases clipped from V and 5 bases from J, the junction kept 10 bases outside the gene matches. The chain's CDR3 is CAELSGGHENIQYF. CDR3 DNA: TGTGCCGAACTTAGCGGGGGCCACGAAAACATTCAGTACTTC.

J is TRBJ2-1 and V is TRBV6-5; TRBD2 matches at 9 bases. Unmatched junction bases numbered 3, after V lost 4 bases and J lost 8 bases. This CDR3 contains 13 residues. Germline CDR1 reads MNHEY; CDR2 reads SVGAGI. In nucleotides, the CDR3 is TGTGCCAGCAGTTTGACTAGCGGATATGAGCAGTTCTTC. Translating it yields CASSLTSGYEQFF.

V gene TRBV5-1 combines with J gene TRBJ1-1; D is unresolved. Trimming removed 4 bases from V and 0 bases from J, with 13 bases in between. From germline, CDR1 is SGHRS and CDR2 YFSETQ. The CDR3 contains 15 residues. CDR3 bases: TGCGCCAGCAGCCCGCTTACGGGTCTGAACACTGAAGCTTTCTTT. This translates into CASSPLTGLNTEAFF.

CDR3 amino acids: CASSFTRQGSYNEQFF. The CDR3, as DNA: TGTGCCAGCAGCTTTACAAGACAGGGGTCCTACAATGAGCAGTTCTTC. The rearrangement joins TRBV7-8 to TRBJ2-1; 8 bases match TRBD1. V was pared by 3 bases and J by 1 base, with 5 bases of the junction left unmatched. Germline V gene sequence: CDR1 SGHVS, CDR2 FQNEAQ. The CDR3 is 16 amino acids.

The chain is built from TRBV6-7 and TRBJ2-7; D remains unclear. TRBV6-7 is an ORF; its function is uncertain. CDR3 length: 14 amino acids. V was trimmed by 5 bases and J by 0 bases, leaving 11 bases between them. For the CDR3, the DNA is TGTGCCAGCAGTGGGCAAAACGCCTCCTACGAGCAGTACTTC. Translated, it gives CASSGQNASYEQYF.

The chain joins TRBV20-1 to TRBJ2-5, with 11 nucleotides matching TRBD1. This CDR3 is 13 amino acids long. Germline V gives CDR1 DFQATT, CDR2 SNEGSKA (reference sequence). The V and J ends lost 3 bases and 5 bases, in that order; junction bases with no gene match: 2. The CDR3 DNA is TGCAGTGCTAGGGACAGGGGGCGGGAGACCCAGTACTTC. Its protein product is CSARDRGRETQYF.

CDR3 sequence reads: CASSLEGTGKQYF. The CDR3 DNA reads as TGTGCCAGCAGTTTAGAAGGGACAGGGAAGCAGTACTTC. The J gene is TRBJ2-5, the V gene TRBV12-3 or TRBV12-4; TRBD1 matches at 9 bases. The CDR3 has 13 residues. J was trimmed by 11 bases and V by 1 base; bases with no gene match: 5.

The V and J genes are TRBV5-1 and TRBJ2-7, with 8 positions matching TRBD1. The CDR3 is made up of 15 amino acids. The V segment lost 5 bases and the J segment 6 bases; nucleotides outside the gene matches: 13. Germline values: CDR1 SGHRS, CDR2 YFSETQ. Here the CDR3 DNA reads TGCGCCAGCAGAACCGAAATTACAGGGGGGAGCGAGCAGTACTTC. It translates to CASRTEITGGSEQYF.

The table lists this clonotype with a count of one. V usage is TRBV6-5 and J usage is TRBJ1-2, with 7 bases lining up with TRBD1. V shed 2 bases, J shed 8 bases, and the junction held 8 bases outside the gene matches. Germline lookup yields CDR1 MNHEY and CDR2 SVGAGI. The length of the CDR3 is 14 residues. The chain's CDR3 is CASSYGRQGEGYTF. The CDR3 DNA reads as TGTGCCAGCAGTTACGGGCGACAGGGAGAAGGCTACACCTTC.

V gene TRBV10-3 combines with J gene TRBJ2-1; 8 bases fit TRBD1. Germline V gives CDR1 ENHRY, CDR2 SYGVKD. The CDR3 has 15 amino acids. V shed 3 bases, J shed 4 bases, and the junction held 5 bases outside the gene matches. The DNA of the CDR3 is TGTGCCATCAGTGACGAGGACAGGGTTTACAATGAGCAGTTCTTC. It translates to CAISDEDRVYNEQFF.

This rearrangement joins TRBV5-6 to TRBJ2-5; 10 bases agree with TRBD2. The J call may be mistaken, given a closer DNA end match to TRBJ2-7. Germline V gives CDR1 SGHDT, CDR2 YYEEEE. The CDR3 has 14 amino acids. This CDR3 is CASSGAGGAYEQYF. The CDR3 DNA reads as TGTGCCAGCAGCGGAGCGGGAGGGGCCTACGAGCAGTACTTC.